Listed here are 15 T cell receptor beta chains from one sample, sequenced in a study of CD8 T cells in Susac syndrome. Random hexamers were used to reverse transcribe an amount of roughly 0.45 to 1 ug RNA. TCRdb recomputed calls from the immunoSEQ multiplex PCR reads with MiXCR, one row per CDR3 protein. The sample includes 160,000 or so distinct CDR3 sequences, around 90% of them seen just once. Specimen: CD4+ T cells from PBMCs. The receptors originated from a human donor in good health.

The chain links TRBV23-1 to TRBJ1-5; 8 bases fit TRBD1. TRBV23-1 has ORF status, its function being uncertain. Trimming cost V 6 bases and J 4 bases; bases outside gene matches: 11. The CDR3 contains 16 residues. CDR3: CASRGLDRGGNQPQHF. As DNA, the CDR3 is TGCGCCAGCAGGGGCTTAGACAGGGGTGGGAATCAGCCCCAGCATTTT.

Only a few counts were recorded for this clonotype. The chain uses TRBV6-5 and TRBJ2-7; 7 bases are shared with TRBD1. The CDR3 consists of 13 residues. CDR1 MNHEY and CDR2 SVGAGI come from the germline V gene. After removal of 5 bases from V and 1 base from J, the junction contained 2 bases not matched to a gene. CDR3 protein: CASSETGSYEQYF. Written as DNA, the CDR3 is TGTGCCAGCAGTGAGACAGGGTCCTACGAGCAGTACTTC.

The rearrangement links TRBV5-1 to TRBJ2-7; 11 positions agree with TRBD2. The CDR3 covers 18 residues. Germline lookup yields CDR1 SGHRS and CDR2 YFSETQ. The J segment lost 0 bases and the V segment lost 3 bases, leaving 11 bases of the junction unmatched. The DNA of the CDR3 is TGCGCCAGCAGCTCTATAACTAGCGGGAGTTCTCGCTCCTACGAGCAGTACTTC. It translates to CASSSITSGSSRSYEQYF.

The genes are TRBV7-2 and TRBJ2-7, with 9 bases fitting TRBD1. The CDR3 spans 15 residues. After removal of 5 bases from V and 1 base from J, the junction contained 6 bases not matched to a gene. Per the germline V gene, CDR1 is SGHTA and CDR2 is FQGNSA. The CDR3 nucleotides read TGTGCCAGCAGCCTCCGGACAGGGGAGTCCTACGAGCAGTACTTC. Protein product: CASSLRTGESYEQYF. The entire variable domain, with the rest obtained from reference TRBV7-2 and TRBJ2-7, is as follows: GAGVSQSPSNKVTEKGKDVELRCDPISGHTALYWYRQSLGQGLEFLIYFQGNSAPDKSGLPSDRFSAERTGGSVSTLTIQRTQQEDSAVYLCASSLRTGESYEQYFGPGTRLTVT.

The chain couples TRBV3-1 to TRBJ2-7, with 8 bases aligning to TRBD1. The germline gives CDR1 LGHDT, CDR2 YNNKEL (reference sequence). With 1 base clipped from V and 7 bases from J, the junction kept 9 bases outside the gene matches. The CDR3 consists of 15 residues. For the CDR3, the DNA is TGTGCCAGCAGCCAAGGGACAGGGCCCGCGTGGGAGCAGTACTTC. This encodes CASSQGTGPAWEQYF.

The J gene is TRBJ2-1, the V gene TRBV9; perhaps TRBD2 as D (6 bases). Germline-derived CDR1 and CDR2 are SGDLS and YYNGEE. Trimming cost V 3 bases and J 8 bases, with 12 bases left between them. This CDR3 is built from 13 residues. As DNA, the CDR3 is TGTGCCAGCAGCGAAGGGACTGGCCATGAGCAGTTCTTC. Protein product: CASSEGTGHEQFF.

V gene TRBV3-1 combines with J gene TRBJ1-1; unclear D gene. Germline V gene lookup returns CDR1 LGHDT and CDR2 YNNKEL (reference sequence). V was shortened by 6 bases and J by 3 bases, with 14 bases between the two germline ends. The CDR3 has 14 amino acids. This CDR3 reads CASSSTRWDTEAFF. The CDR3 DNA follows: TGTGCCAGCAGTTCCACCCGCTGGGACACTGAAGCTTTCTTT.

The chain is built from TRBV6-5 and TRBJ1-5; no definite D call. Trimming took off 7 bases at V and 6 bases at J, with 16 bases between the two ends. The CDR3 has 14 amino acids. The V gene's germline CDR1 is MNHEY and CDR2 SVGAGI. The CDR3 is CASNPYGVGQPQHF. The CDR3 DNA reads TGTGCCAGCAACCCCTACGGGGTAGGTCAGCCCCAGCATTTT.

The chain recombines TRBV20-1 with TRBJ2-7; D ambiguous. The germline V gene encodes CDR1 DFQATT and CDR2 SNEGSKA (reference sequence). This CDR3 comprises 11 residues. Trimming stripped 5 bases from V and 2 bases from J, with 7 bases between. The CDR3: CSAPDPYEQYF. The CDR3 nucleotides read TGCAGTGCTCCGGACCCCTACGAGCAGTACTTC.

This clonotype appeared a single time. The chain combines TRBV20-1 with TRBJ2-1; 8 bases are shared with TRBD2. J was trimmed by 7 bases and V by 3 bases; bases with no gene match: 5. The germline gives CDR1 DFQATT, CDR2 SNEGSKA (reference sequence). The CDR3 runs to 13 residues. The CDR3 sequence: CSASGGARNEQFF. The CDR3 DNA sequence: TGCAGTGCTAGCGGGGGGGCCCGTAATGAGCAGTTCTTC.

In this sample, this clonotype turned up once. The CDR3 sequence: CASRWTVPEAFF. The DNA of the CDR3 is TGTGCCAGCAGGTGGACGGTCCCTGAAGCTTTCTTT. The chain has TRBV2 and TRBJ1-1; D unresolved. Germline CDR1 reads SNHLY; CDR2 reads FYNNEI. V was trimmed by 6 bases and J by 6 bases, leaving 11 bases between them. This CDR3 has 12 residues.

This CDR3 is CASSLRLMSSYEQYF. The DNA for the CDR3 is TGTGCCAGCAGTCTCCGACTGATGTCCTCCTACGAGCAGTACTTC. This chain links TRBV6-2 or TRBV6-3 with TRBJ2-7; D unclear. The CDR3 loop spans 15 amino acids. The V end was cut by 5 bases, the J end by 0 bases, with 14 bases between. Per germline, CDR1 MNHEY and CDR2 SVGEGT.

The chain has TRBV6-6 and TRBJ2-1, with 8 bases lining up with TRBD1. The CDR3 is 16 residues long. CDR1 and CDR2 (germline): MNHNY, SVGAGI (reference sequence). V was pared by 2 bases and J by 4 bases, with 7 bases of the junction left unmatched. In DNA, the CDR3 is TGTGCCAGCAGTTACCCGACAGGGGTAGGATACAATGAGCAGTTCTTC. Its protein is CASSYPTGVGYNEQFF.

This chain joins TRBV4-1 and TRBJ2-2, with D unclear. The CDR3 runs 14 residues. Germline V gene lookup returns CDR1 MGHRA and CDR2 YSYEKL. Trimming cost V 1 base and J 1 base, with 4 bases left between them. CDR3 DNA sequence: TGCGCCAGCAGCCAAGGCGAGAACACCGGGGAGCTGTTTTTT. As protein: CASSQGENTGELFF.

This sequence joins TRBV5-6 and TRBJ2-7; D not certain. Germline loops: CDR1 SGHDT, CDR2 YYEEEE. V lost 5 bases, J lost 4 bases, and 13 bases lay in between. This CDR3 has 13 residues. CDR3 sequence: CASSRLGGYEQYF. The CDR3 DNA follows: TGTGCCAGCAGTCGATTGGGCGGATACGAGCAGTACTTC. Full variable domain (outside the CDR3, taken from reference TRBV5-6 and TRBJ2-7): DAGVTQSPTHLIKTRGQQVTLRCSPKSGHDTVSWYQQALGQGPQFIFQYYEEEERQRGNFPDRFSGHQFPNYSSELNVNALLLGDSALYLCASSRLGGYEQYFGPGTRLTVT.